This TCR beta chain was found in a study of T cells after yellow fever vaccination. Each CDR3 protein is one row after TCRdb ran MiXCR on the 5' RACE reads. The data contain a few hundred thousand distinct CDR3 sequences, 7% to 10% of them singletons. V dropped 4 bases and J dropped 6; count of bases not matched to a gene: 11. Per germline, CDR1 SGHDT and CDR2 YYEEEE. The CDR3 spans 16 residues. The table lists this clonotype with a few counts. The source of this sequence is a man aged 18 to 29 who received the YFV17D yellow fever vaccine. This sample comprised PBMCs, obtained around 45 days after the first yellow fever vaccination. The chain combines TRBV5-6 with TRBJ2-7; TRBD2 agrees at 12 bases. CDR3 protein: CASSVGLAGPRGEQYF. The CDR3 DNA sequence: TGTGCCAGCAGCGTCGGACTAGCGGGGCCCCGGGGCGAGCAGTACTTC.